Following are 12 T cell receptor beta chains from one sample sequenced in a study of T cell changes during pregnancy in multiple sclerosis. The method was immunoSEQ multiplex PCR; TCRdb's version includes in-frame clones alone and lacks a portion of them. The table lists some 75,000 clones, nearly 95% of them singletons, with over 0.95% in the top ten. The sequencing here drew on peripheral blood, taken in the second trimester of pregnancy. The receptors originated from a female donor with multiple sclerosis, enrolled in a pregnancy study.

The chain joins TRBV18 to TRBJ1-2; D may be TRBD1 (6 bases). Trimming cost V 1 base and J 5 bases, with 17 bases left between them. The CDR3 totals 16 residues. Germline V gene lookup returns CDR1 KGHSH and CDR2 LQKENI. DNA of the CDR3: TGTGCCAGCTCACCACGTAGTTCCAGGGGAGAATATGGCTACACCTTC. Translating it yields CASSPRSSRGEYGYTF.

The V gene is TRBV7-9, the J gene TRBJ2-6, with 10 positions matching TRBD1. Germline CDR1 is SEHNR and CDR2 is FQNEAQ (reference sequence). J lost 0 bases, V lost 1 base, and 6 bases had no gene match. The CDR3 is made up of 19 amino acids. CDR3 residues: CASSLGQGAINSGANVLTF. The DNA of the CDR3 is TGTGCCAGCAGCTTAGGACAGGGGGCAATTAACTCTGGGGCCAACGTCCTGACTTTC.

This chain connects TRBV15 to TRBJ1-2, with a possible D match to TRBD1 (5 bases). This CDR3 contains 13 residues. Germline V CDR1 and CDR2: LNHNV, YYDKDF (reference sequence). Between the trimmed V and J ends, which lost 6 bases and 4 bases, there was a span of 12 bases. In DNA form, the CDR3 reads TGTGCCACCAGAGCAACGGGGGGCTATGGCTACACCTTC. This encodes CATRATGGYGYTF.

The chain links TRBV18 to TRBJ1-5; D remains unclear. V gave up 8 bases and J gave up 2 bases, with 10 bases separating them. The CDR3 is made up of 13 amino acids. Germline CDR1 is KGHSH and CDR2 is LQKENI. Here the CDR3 reads CASAGSGNQPQHF. The DNA of the CDR3 is TGTGCCAGCGCGGGATCGGGCAATCAGCCCCAGCATTTT.

The chain links TRBV5-1 to TRBJ2-3; TRBD2 agrees at 11 bases. The CDR3 has 15 amino acids. Germline V gene lookup returns CDR1 SGHRS and CDR2 YFSETQ. V lost 4 bases and J lost 2; bases outside the gene matches: 3. The CDR3 DNA sequence: TGCGCCAGCAGCGGGACTAGCGGAACCACAGATACGCAGTATTTT. Amino acids: CASSGTSGTTDTQYF.

This chain links TRBV11-2 with TRBJ2-5, with 12 bases lining up with TRBD2. This CDR3 contains 15 residues. CDR1 and CDR2 from the germline V gene are SGHAT and FQNNGV. J was trimmed by 4 bases and V by 0 bases; bases with no gene match: 0. CDR3 loop: CASSLEGLAGETQYF. CDR3 coding DNA: TGTGCCAGCAGCTTAGAGGGACTAGCGGGAGAGACCCAGTACTTC.

This clone was seen just once. The chain combines TRBV19 with TRBJ2-2, with D possibly TRBD1 on 6 matching bases. The V and J ends lost 6 bases and 1 base respectively, with 9 bases between them. Germline loops: CDR1 LNHDA, CDR2 SQIVND (reference sequence). This CDR3 contains 14 residues. CDR3 nucleotide sequence: TGTGCCAGTAGGGTGACAGGGAACACCGGGGAGCTGTTTTTT. Protein sequence: CASRVTGNTGELFF.

This clone has only a few counts. This rearrangement joins TRBV30 to TRBJ1-3; D remains ambiguous. This CDR3 is 12 amino acids long. Germline CDR1 and CDR2: GTSNPN and SVGIG (reference sequence). Trimming stripped 0 bases from V and 4 bases from J, with 4 bases between. The CDR3 bases are TGTGCCTGGAGTGTAGAGGGAAACACCATATATTTT. It encodes CAWSVEGNTIYF.

This chain connects TRBV27 to TRBJ1-2, with 7 positions matching TRBD1. Trimming cost V 5 bases and J 5 bases; bases outside gene matches: 8. Germline V CDR1 and CDR2: MNHEY, SMNVEV (reference sequence). The CDR3 loop spans 14 amino acids. Written as DNA, the CDR3 is TGTGCCAGCAGTCGCGGGACAGCCCTTTATGGCTACACCTTC. Protein sequence: CASSRGTALYGYTF.

The genes are TRBV10-3 and TRBJ2-2; 15 nucleotides match TRBD2. The CDR3 loop spans 16 amino acids. V lost 8 bases and J lost 0; bases outside the gene matches: 1. Per germline, CDR1 ENHRY and CDR2 SYGVKD. CDR3 sequence reads: CAIRTSGRANTGELFF. CDR3 DNA: TGTGCCATCCGGACTAGCGGGAGGGCGAACACCGGGGAGCTGTTTTTT.

This chain links TRBV14 with TRBJ2-2; TRBD1 might be the D (6 bases). The CDR3 sequence is 15 residues long. Germline V gives CDR1 SGHDN, CDR2 FVKESK. CDR3 nucleotide sequence: TGTGCGCGACTGAACCTACTCACAGGGTTCGGGGAGCTGTTTTTT. This gives the protein CARLNLLTGFGELFF.

The CDR3 nucleotides read TGTGCTAGTGGTTTCCCCAGAGAAGCTTTCTTT. Amino acid sequence: CASGFPREAFF. J is TRBJ1-1 and V is TRBV12-5; D not certain. The CDR3 totals 11 residues. Trimming took 3 bases from V and 8 from J, leaving 7 bases between them. Germline loops: CDR1 LGHNT, CDR2 FRNRAP.